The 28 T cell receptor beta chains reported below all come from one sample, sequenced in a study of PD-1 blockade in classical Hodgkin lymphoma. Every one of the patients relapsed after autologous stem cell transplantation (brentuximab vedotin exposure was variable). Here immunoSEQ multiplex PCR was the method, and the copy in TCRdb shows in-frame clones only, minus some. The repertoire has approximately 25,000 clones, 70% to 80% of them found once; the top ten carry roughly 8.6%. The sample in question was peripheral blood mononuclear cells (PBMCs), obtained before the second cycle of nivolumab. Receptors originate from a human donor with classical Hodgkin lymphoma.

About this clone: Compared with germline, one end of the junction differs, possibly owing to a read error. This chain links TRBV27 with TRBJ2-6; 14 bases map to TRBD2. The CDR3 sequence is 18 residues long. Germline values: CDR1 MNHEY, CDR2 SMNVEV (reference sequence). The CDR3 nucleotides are TGTGCCACCAAGGGACTAGCGGGAGTTGGATCTGGGACCAACGTCCTGACTTTC. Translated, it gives CATKGLAGVGSGTNVLTF.

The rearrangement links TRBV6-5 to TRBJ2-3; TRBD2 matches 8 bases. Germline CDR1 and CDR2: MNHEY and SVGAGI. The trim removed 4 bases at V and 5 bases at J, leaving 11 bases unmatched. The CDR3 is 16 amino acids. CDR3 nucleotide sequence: TGTGCCAGCAGTTCCCGCCGAGCGGGAGACAGAGATACGCAGTATTTT. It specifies CASSSRRAGDRDTQYF.

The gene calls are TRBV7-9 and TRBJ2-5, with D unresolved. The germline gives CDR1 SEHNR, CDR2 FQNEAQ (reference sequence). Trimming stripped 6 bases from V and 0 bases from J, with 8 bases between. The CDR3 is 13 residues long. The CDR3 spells CASRGNNQETQYF. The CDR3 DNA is TGTGCCAGCAGGGGGAACAACCAAGAGACCCAGTACTTC.

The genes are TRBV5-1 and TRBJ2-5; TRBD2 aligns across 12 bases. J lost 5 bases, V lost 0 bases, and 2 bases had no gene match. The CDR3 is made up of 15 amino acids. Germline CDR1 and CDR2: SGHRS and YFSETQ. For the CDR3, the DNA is TGCGCCAGCAGCTTGGGACTAGCGGGAGAGGAGACCCAGTACTTC. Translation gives CASSLGLAGEETQYF.

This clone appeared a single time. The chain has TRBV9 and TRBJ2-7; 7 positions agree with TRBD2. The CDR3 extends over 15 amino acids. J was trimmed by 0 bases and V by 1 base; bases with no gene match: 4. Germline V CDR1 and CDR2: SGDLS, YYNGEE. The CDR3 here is CASSVSSGYSYEQYF. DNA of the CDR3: TGTGCCAGCAGCGTATCTAGCGGATACTCCTACGAGCAGTACTTC.

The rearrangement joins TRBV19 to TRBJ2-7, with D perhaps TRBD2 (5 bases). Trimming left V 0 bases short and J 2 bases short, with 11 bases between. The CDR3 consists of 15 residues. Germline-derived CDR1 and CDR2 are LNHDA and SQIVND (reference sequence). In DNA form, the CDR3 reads TGTGCCAGTAGTATAGAGGCGGGCCTTCCCTACGAGCAGTACTTC. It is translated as CASSIEAGLPYEQYF. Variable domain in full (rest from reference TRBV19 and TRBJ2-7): DGGITQSPKYLFRKEGQNVTLSCEQNLNHDAMYWYRQDPGQGLRLIYYSQIVNDFQKGDIAEGYSVSREKKESFPLTVTSAQKNPTAFYLCASSIEAGLPYEQYFGPGTRLTVT.

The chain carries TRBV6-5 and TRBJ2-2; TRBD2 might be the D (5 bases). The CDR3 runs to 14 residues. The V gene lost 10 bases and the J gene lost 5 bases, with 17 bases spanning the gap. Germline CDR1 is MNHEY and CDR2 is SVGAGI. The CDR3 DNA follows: TGTGCCACCAGGAGCGTGGGAGTAACCGGGGAGCTGTTTTTT. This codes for CATRSVGVTGELFF.

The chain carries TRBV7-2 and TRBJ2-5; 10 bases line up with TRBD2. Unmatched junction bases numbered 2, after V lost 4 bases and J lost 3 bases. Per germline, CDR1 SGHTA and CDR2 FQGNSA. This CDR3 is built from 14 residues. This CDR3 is CASSWLAGEETQYF. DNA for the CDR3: TGTGCCAGCAGCTGGCTAGCGGGAGAAGAGACCCAGTACTTC.

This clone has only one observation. The CDR3 protein is CASSVREGQDTQYF. As DNA, the CDR3 is TGTGCCAGCAGTGTACGGGAGGGCCAGGATACGCAGTATTTT. The chain links TRBV6-1 to TRBJ2-3; 8 bases fit TRBD2. CDR1 is MNHNS, CDR2 SASEGT, per germline. The CDR3 is 14 amino acids. V dropped 4 bases and J dropped 6; count of bases not matched to a gene: 6.

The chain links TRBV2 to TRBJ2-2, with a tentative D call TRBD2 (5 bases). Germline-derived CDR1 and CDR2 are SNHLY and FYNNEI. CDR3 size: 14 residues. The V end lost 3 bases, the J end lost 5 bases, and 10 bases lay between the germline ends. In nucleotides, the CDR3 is TGTGCCAGCAGTGAGGGAGTGGATACCGGGGAGCTGTTTTTT. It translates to CASSEGVDTGELFF.

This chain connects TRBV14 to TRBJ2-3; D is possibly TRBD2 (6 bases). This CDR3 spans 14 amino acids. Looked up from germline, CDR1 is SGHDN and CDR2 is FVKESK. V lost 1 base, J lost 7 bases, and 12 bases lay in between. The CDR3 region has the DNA TGTGCCAGCAGCCAAGCCGGGACTGCGAATACGCAGTATTTT. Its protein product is CASSQAGTANTQYF.

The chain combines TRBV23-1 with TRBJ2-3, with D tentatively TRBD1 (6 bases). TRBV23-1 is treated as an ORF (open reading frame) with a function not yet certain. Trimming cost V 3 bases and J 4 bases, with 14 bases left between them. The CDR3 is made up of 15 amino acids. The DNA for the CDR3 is TGCGCCAGCAGTCACCGGAACGACAGGTCAGATACGCAGTATTTT. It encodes CASSHRNDRSDTQYF.

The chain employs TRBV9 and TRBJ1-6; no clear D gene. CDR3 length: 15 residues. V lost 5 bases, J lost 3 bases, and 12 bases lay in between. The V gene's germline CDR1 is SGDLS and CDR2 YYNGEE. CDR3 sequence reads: CASRERTDYNSPLHF. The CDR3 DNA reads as TGTGCCAGCAGGGAAAGGACGGACTATAATTCACCCCTCCACTTT. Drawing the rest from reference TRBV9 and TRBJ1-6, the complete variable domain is DSGVTQTPKHLITATGQRVTLRCSPRSGDLSVYWYQQSLDQGLQFLIQYYNGEERAKGNILERFSAQQFPDLHSELNLSSLELGDSALYFCASRERTDYNSPLHFGNGTRLTVT.

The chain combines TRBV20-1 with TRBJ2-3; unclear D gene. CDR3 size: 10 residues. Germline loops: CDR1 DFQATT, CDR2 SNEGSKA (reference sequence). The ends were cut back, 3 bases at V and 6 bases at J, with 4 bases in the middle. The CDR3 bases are TGCAGTGCTAGGAGGGATACGCAGTATTTT. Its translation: CSARRDTQYF.

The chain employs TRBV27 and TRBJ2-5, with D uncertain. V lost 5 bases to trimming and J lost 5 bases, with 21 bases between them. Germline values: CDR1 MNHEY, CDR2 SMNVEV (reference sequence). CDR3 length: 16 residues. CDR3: CASSPSVLRAWETQYF. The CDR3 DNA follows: TGTGCCAGCAGTCCCTCGGTATTACGGGCATGGGAGACCCAGTACTTC.

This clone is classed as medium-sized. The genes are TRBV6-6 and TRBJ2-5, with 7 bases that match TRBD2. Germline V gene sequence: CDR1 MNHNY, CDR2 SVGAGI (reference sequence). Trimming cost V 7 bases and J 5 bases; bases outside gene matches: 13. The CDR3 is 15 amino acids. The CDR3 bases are TGTGCCAGCAACCAAGGGAGGGGAAAGGGTGAGACCCAGTACTTC. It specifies CASNQGRGKGETQYF.

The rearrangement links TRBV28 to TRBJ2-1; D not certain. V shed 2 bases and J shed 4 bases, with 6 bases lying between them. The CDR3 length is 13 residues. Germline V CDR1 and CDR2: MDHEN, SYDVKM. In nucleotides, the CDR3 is TGTGCCAGCAGTTTAGGCATTTACAATGAGCAGTTCTTC. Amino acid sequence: CASSLGIYNEQFF.

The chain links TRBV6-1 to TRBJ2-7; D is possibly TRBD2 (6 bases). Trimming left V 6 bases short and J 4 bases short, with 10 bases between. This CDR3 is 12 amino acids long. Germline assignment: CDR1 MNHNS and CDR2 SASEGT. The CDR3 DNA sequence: TGTGCCAGCAGAGGGACTGTGTACGAGCAGTACTTC. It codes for CASRGTVYEQYF.

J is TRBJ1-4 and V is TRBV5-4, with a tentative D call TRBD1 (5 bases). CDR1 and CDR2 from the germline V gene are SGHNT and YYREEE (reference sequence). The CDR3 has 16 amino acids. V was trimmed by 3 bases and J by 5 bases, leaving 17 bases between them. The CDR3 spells CASSSSGTALNEKLFF. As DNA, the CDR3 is TGTGCCAGCAGCTCAAGCGGGACGGCCCTGAATGAAAAACTGTTTTTT.

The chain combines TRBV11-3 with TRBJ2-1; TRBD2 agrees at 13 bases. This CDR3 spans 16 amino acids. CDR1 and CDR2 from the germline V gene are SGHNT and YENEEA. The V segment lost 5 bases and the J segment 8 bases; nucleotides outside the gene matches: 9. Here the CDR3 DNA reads TGTGCCAGCAGCCCTGACGGGACTAGCGGGAACTATGAGCAGTTCTTC. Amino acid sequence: CASSPDGTSGNYEQFF.

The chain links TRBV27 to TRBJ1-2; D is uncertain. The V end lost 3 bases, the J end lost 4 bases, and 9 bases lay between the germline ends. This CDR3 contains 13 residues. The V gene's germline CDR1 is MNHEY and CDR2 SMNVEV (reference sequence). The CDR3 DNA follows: TGTGCCAGCAGTTTGTACGGTAGCTATGGCTACACCTTC. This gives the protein CASSLYGSYGYTF.

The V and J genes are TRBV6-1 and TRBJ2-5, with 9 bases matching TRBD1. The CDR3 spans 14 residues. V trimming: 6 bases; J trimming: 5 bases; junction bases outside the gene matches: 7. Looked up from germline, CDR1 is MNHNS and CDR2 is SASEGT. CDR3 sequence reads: CASRDTGGGETQYF. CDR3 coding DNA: TGTGCCAGCAGGGATACAGGGGGCGGGGAGACCCAGTACTTC.

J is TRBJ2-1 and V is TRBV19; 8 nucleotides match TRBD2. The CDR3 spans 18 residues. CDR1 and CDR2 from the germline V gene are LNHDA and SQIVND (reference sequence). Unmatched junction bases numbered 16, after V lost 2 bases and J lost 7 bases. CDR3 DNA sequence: TGTGCCAGTAGTATAATGGGCACCCGCGGGAGGAGGACGAATGAGCAGTTCTTC. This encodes CASSIMGTRGRRTNEQFF.

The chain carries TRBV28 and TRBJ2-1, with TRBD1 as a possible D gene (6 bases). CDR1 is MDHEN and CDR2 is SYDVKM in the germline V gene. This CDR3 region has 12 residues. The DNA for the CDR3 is TGTGCTCCCAGGGGCGTCTACAATGAGCAGTTCTTC. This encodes CAPRGVYNEQFF. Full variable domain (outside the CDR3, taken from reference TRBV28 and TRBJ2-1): DVKVTQSSRYLVKRTGEKVFLECVQDMDHENMFWYRQDPGLGLRLIYFSYDVKMKEKGDIPEGYSVSREKKERFSLILESASTNQTSMYLCAPRGVYNEQFFGPGTRLTVL.

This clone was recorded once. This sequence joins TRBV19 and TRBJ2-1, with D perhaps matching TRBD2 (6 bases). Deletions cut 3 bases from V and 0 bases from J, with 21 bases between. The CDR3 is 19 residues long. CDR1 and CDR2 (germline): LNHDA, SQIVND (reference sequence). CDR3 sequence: CASSIRGMITTSSYNEQFF. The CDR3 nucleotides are TGTGCCAGTAGTATTCGGGGGATGATAACCACCTCCTCCTACAATGAGCAGTTCTTC.

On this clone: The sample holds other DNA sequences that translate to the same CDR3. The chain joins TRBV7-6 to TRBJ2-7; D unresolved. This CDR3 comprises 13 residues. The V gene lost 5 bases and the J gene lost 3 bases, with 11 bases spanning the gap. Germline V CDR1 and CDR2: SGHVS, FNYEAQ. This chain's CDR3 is CASSPGPNYEQYF. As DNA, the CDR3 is TGTGCCAGCAGCCCCGGACCGAACTACGAGCAGTACTTC.

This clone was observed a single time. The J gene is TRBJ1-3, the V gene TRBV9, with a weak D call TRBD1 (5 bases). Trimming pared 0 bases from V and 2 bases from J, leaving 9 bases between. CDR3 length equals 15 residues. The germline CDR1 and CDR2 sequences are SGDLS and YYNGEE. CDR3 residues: CASSVAWGAGNTIYF. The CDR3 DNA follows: TGTGCCAGCAGCGTAGCTTGGGGGGCTGGAAACACCATATATTTT.

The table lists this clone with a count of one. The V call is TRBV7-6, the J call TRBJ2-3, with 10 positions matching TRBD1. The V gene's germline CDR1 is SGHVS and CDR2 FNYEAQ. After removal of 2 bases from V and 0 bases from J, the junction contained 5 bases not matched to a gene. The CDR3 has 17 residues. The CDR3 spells CASSLPGQGISTDTQYF. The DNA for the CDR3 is TGTGCCAGCAGCTTACCGGGACAGGGGATAAGCACAGATACGCAGTATTTT.